Below, 15 T cell receptor beta chains from the same sample are listed, as sequenced in a study of cytomegalovirus exposure and HLA in healthy donors. PCR primers comprised 60 Vbeta and 13 Jbeta primers. Repertoires were generated with immunoSEQ multiplex PCR, while TCRdb's copy carries only in-frame clones and drops some. The data show 100,000 to 150,000 clones, approximately 70% seen once. Input material: PBMCs. These receptors came from a woman aged 55-75 years in good health and CMV-seropositive.

This chain links TRBV29-1 with TRBJ2-2; a possible D gene is TRBD2 (5 bases). CDR3 length equals 12 residues. The germline gives CDR1 SQVTM, CDR2 ANQGSEA. The germline V and J ends were trimmed by 5 bases and 5 bases, with 9 bases remaining between them. The CDR3 region has the DNA TGCAGCGTTCGTCGGGGAACCGGGGAGCTGTTTTTT. This gives the protein CSVRRGTGELFF.

This chain joins TRBV10-3 and TRBJ1-1, with D tentatively TRBD1 (6 bases). Germline loops: CDR1 ENHRY, CDR2 SYGVKD. The V and J ends lost 8 bases and 4 bases respectively, with 11 bases between them. This CDR3 region has 12 residues. CDR3 coding DNA: TGTGCCATCCAGGGGTACAGCACTGAAGCTTTCTTT. It translates to CAIQGYSTEAFF.

The CDR3 DNA follows: TGTGCCAGCAGCTTCCGGGGGGCGAGCTCCTACGAGCAGTACTTC. Translated: CASSFRGASSYEQYF. V usage is TRBV7-2 and J usage is TRBJ2-7; possibly TRBD2 for D (7 bases). V was clipped by 3 bases and J by 0 bases, with 12 bases between them. This CDR3 has 15 amino acids. Germline values: CDR1 SGHTA, CDR2 FQGNSA.

The chain combines TRBV5-1 with TRBJ2-3, with TRBD2 matching 8 bases. V shed 2 bases, J shed 1 base, and the junction held 3 bases outside the gene matches. The CDR3 consists of 15 residues. Germline V gene lookup returns CDR1 SGHRS and CDR2 YFSETQ. As DNA, the CDR3 is TGCGCCAGCAGCTTCGGGGGGGATCGCACAGATACGCAGTATTTT. Protein product: CASSFGGDRTDTQYF.

This chain links TRBV4-1 with TRBJ2-5, with D tentatively TRBD1 (7 bases). Germline CDR1 is MGHRA and CDR2 is YSYEKL. The length of the CDR3 is 16 residues. The germline V and J ends were trimmed by 2 bases and 2 bases, with 15 bases remaining between them. CDR3 amino acids: CASSQTGGTVQETQYF. The DNA of the CDR3 is TGCGCCAGCAGCCAAACCGGAGGGACAGTTCAAGAGACCCAGTACTTC.

This chain joins TRBV19 and TRBJ1-1; a weak D match, TRBD1 (6 bases). Trimming shortened V by 4 bases and J by 0 bases, and 6 bases separated the two germline ends. In germline, CDR1 is LNHDA, CDR2 SQIVND (reference sequence). The CDR3 length is 13 residues. CDR3 sequence reads: CASSTGVNTEAFF. The CDR3 bases are TGTGCCAGTAGTACAGGGGTGAACACTGAAGCTTTCTTT. Full variable domain (remainder filled in from reference TRBV19 and TRBJ1-1): DGGITQSPKYLFRKEGQNVTLSCEQNLNHDAMYWYRQDPGQGLRLIYYSQIVNDFQKGDIAEGYSVSREKKESFPLTVTSAQKNPTAFYLCASSTGVNTEAFFGQGTRLTVV.

The chain has TRBV5-1 and TRBJ2-2; D is possibly TRBD1 (6 bases). The CDR3 extends over 15 amino acids. V shed 0 bases and J shed 5 bases, with 11 bases lying between them. From germline, CDR1 is SGHRS and CDR2 YFSETQ. CDR3 amino acids: CASSLGQVVTGELFF. In DNA, the CDR3 is TGCGCCAGCAGCTTGGGACAGGTTGTGACCGGGGAGCTGTTTTTT.

This rearrangement joins TRBV6-5 to TRBJ1-3; tentatively, D is TRBD1 (5 bases). Trimming left V 2 bases short and J 2 bases short, with 10 bases between. Per germline, CDR1 MNHEY and CDR2 SVGAGI. CDR3 length: 15 residues. CDR3 DNA sequence: TGTGCCAGCAGTTACGTTGGCAGGGCTGGAAACACCATATATTTT. It encodes CASSYVGRAGNTIYF.

The genes are TRBV19 and TRBJ1-2; D is uncertain. Germline V CDR1 and CDR2: LNHDA, SQIVND (reference sequence). The V end was cut by 3 bases, the J end by 8 bases, with 13 bases between. The CDR3 spans 13 residues. In nucleotides, the CDR3 is TGTGCCAGTAGTATTGGACTCCTGGTAGGCTACACCTTC. Amino acid sequence: CASSIGLLVGYTF.

The chain has TRBV5-1 and TRBJ1-2; 8 nucleotides match TRBD1. The CDR3 runs to 15 residues. Germline loops: CDR1 SGHRS, CDR2 YFSETQ. V shed 0 bases and J 0 bases; nucleotides not matched to a gene: 1. The CDR3 nucleotides read TGCGCCAGCAGCTTGGGGACAGGGCCTAACTATGGCTACACCTTC. This gives the protein CASSLGTGPNYGYTF.

V gene TRBV6-5 combines with J gene TRBJ1-2, with 10 bases fitting TRBD1. This CDR3 has 14 amino acids. Germline V CDR1 and CDR2: MNHEY, SVGAGI. V was pared by 6 bases and J by 6 bases, with 7 bases of the junction left unmatched. CDR3: CASRDSGQGNGYTF. CDR3 DNA: TGTGCCAGCAGGGACTCGGGACAGGGGAATGGCTACACCTTC.

The V gene is TRBV18, the J gene TRBJ2-5; perhaps TRBD1 as D (8 bases). V shed 3 bases and J shed 5 bases, with 16 bases lying between them. The CDR3 loop spans 15 amino acids. Germline values: CDR1 KGHSH, CDR2 LQKENI. The CDR3 bases are TGTGCCAGCTCACCCCGGACAGGGCGGGAGGAGACCCAGTACTTC. It is translated as CASSPRTGREETQYF.

V is TRBV7-8 and J is TRBJ2-6, with 7 bases identical to TRBD2. V lost 3 bases and J lost 4; bases outside the gene matches: 6. The germline V gene has CDR1 SGHVS and CDR2 FQNEAQ. This CDR3 contains 16 residues. CDR3 residues: CASSLWGGTGANVLTF. CDR3 bases: TGTGCCAGCAGCTTGTGGGGGGGAACAGGGGCCAACGTCCTGACTTTC.

V is TRBV6-5 and J is TRBJ1-2; 9 bases are shared with TRBD1. Germline V CDR1 and CDR2: MNHEY, SVGAGI. After removal of 4 bases from V and 7 bases from J, the junction contained 7 bases not matched to a gene. CDR3 size: 14 residues. The CDR3 DNA is TGTGCCAGCAGTTTCCAACAGGGGGCCGGTGGCTACACCTTC. It encodes CASSFQQGAGGYTF.

In this sample, this clone turned up a few times. The J gene is TRBJ1-1, the V gene TRBV4-1, with unresolved D. This CDR3 has 11 amino acids. V was shortened by 3 bases and J by 3 bases, with 2 bases between the two germline ends. From germline, CDR1 is MGHRA and CDR2 YSYEKL. CDR3 sequence reads: CASSHYTEAFF. The CDR3 DNA sequence: TGCGCCAGCAGCCACTACACTGAAGCTTTCTTT.